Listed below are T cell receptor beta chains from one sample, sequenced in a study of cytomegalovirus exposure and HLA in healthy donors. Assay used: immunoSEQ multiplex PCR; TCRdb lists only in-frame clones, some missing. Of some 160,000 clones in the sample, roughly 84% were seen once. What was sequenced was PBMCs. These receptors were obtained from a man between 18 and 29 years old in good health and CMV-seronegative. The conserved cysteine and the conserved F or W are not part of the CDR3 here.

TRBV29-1	SVEPGTGGLTDTQY
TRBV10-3	AISESTGYGYNEQF
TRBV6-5	ASSRDYSNEQF
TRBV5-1	ASSFYGGGRGETQY
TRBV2	ASSITGGRDGYT
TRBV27	ASRPGPGQGNEKLF
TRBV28	ASSSPTDTEAF
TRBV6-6	ASRPTSGGPTDTQY
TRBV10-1	ASFRGLGF
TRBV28	ASSLQGRQY
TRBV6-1	ASSGQGVRAYEQY
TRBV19	ASSPGTGFYEQY
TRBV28	ASRGQGAPDTQY
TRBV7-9	ASSLGGQGYEQY
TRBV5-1	ASSLDGGYGYT
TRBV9	ASSVGAGGTDMQY
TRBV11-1	ASSRQATNTGELF
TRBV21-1	ASSNDRNYGYT
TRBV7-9	ASSLTGSDAPQH
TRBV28	ASSQTGGSSPLH
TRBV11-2	ASSPRDEQY
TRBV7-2	ASSLSVGRDTQY
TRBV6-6	ASSRIGGVGNTEAF
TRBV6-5	ASAAGENTDTQY
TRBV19	ASRPRGSLNSPLH
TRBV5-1	ASSLDRPDQPQH
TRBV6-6	ASRGSGENTEAF
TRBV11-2	ASSLAGAGGGELF
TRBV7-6	ASSLEGDRSYEQY
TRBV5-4	ASSPGQGASSSPLH
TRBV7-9	ASSPRFSTGRAEAF
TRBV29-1	SAQDSSNYGYT
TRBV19	ASTSPGQSPYNEQF
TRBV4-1	ASSRSHDSQNEQY
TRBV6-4	ASSVGGGEYNEQF
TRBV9	ASSLWGRDTDTQY
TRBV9	ASSVGAGDSPLH
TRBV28	ASSLLGHGYT
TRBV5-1	ASAPAGGYNEQF
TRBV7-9	ASTLGLEQY
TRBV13	ASSLARGVEEKLF
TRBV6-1	ASSPTGEQSPLH
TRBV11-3	ASSPGTGGYNEQF
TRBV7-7	ASSPRLAGSTDTQY
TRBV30	AWRLDRVTEAF
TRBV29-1	SADRGSYNEQF
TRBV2	ASSPGQIMTPLH
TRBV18	ASSPGQGANTGELF
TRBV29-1	SASTVFRSGANVLT
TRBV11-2	ASSPGTYNEQF
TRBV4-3	ASSQARGTQY
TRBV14	ASSPRTGGSLYGYT
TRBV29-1	SAGQGENIQY
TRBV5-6	ASSLAPRSSYEQY
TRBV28	ASSGGQWAVQETQY
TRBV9	ASSVVDSTEAF
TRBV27	ASSFQWGHTGELF
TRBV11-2	ASSFQGWDYGYT